This TCR beta chain came from a study of cytomegalovirus exposure and HLA in healthy donors. About the research overall: The approximately 710 first-cohort repertoires and the 95 to 150 validation repertoires shared the same platform, a later analysis reported. The study, taken as a whole, reports: The authors listed some 150 TCR beta chains as cytomegalovirus-associated.

Details on this clone: Its antigen is currently unknown.

Germline CDR1 and CDR2: SGHVS and FQNEAQ. This CDR3 is built from 12 residues. V shed 2 bases and J shed 5 bases, with 7 bases lying between them. Sequencing was performed with immunoSEQ multiplex PCR; in TCRdb, only in-frame clones are kept and a portion is missing. The sample lists roughly 200,000 clones, roughly nine tenths occurring once. Among the roughly 120 subjects of the validation cohort, separate from the approximately 660-subject first cohort, were the donors. The V call is TRBV7-8, the J call TRBJ2-7; D is possibly TRBD1 or TRBD2 (5 bases each). The specimen sequenced was PBMCs. The clonotype comes from a man aged 25-45 years in good health and CMV-seropositive. CDR3 sequence (DNA): TGTGCCAGCAGCTTACGGGGACACGAGCAGTACTTC. Translating gives CASSLRGHEQYF.